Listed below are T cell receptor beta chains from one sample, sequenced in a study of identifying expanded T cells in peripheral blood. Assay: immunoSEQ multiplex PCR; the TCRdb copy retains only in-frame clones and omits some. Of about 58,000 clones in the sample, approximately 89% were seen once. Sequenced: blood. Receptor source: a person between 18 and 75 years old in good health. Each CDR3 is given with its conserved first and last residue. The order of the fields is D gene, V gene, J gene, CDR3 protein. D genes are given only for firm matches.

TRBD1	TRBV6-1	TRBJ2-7	CASSRTGDGYEQYF
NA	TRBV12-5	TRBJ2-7	CASGLVVSNEQYF
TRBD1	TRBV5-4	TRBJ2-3	CASRGQGSGDTQYF
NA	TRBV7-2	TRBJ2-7	CASSPAVGGNYEQYF
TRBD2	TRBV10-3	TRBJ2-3	CAISESRGGRGTDTQYF
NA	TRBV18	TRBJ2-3	CASSPFTSGRGTDTQYF
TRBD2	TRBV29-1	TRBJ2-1	CSVRSAGGPKHEQFF
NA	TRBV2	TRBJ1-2	CASSEGYRDYGYTF
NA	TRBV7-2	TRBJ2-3	CASSLRRGSDTDTQYF
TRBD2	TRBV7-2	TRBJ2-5	CASSPRRLAGVGETQYF
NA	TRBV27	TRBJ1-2	CASSFFPFEFTANYGYTF
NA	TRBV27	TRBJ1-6	CASMDSYNSPLHF
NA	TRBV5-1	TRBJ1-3	CASSSQGSGSGNTIYF
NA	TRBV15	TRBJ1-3	CATSRDGGGGNTIYF
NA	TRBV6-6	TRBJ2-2	CASSYEVGELFF
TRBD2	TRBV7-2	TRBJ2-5	CASSLSGGTSGDQETQYF
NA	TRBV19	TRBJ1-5	CASGSAGMGQPQHF
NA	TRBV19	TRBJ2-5	CASSPFRGLGTQYF
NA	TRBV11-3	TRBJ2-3	CASSSADRDTQYF
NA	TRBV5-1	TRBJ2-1	CASSLSAGGNNEQFF
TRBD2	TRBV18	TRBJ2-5	CASSLGTSWETQYF
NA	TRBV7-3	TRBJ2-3	CASSAGTDTQYF
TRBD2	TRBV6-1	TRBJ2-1	CASSDAGLAGVENEQFF
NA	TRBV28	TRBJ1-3	CASSLKFQGRDTIYF
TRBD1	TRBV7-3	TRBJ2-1	CASSLDGPAGTGVHYEDNEQFF
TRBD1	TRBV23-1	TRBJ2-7	CASSRTGDYEQYF
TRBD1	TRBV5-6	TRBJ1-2	CASSRTGIRVGYTF
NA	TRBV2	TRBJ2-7	CASSFGVGEQYF
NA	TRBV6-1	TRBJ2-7	CASSELGGGRPYEQYF
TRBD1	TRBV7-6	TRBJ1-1	CASSLSGTAPTEAFF
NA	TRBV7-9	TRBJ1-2	CASSMTTFYGYTF
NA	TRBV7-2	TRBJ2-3	CASSSGYGSTDTQYF
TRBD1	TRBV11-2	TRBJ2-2	CASSSPGQGDTGELFF
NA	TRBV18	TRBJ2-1	CASSATGDQTYNEQFF
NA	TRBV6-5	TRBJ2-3	CASGWTADTQYF